The source of this TCR beta chain is a study of shared clonotypes between healthy human individuals. CDR3 length: 16 amino acids. J was trimmed by 5 bases and V by 0 bases; bases with no gene match: 6. Germline assignment: CDR1 LGHNA and CDR2 YSLEER. Replicate PCRs run on sorted subsets employed 200 ng DNA, 25,000 to 35,000 T cell genomes. Method: immunoSEQ multiplex PCR; TCRdb's copy keeps in-frame clones and lacks some. Among about 2.4 million clones, roughly 93% were seen once, and the ten largest hold 0.36%. The sample taken for sequencing was naive CD4+ T cells from PBMCs. The sample's subset: CD45RA+ positively selected. This sequence joins TRBV4-3 and TRBJ2-3; TRBD2 matches at 9 bases. This receptor was obtained from a man aged 18 to 30 in good health. Some clones in this sample may be carry-over from other donors' samples. The CDR3 nucleotides are TGCGCCAGCAGCCAAGAGCGGGAGGGCCGGGGAGATACGCAGTATTTT. Translated: CASSQEREGRGDTQYF.